The 32 T cell receptor beta chains below come from one sample, sequenced in a study of T cells in women clearing cervical HPV infection. Repertoires were generated with immunoSEQ multiplex PCR, while TCRdb's copy carries only in-frame clones and drops some. The listing contains roughly 30,000 clones. The sequenced sample was blood buffy coat. These receptors were taken from a woman aged 18 to 75 with a cervical HPV16 infection that either progressed to CIN3+ or cleared (not recorded which).

Concerning this clone itself: The DNA ends 3 residues before the CDR3 does, and the rest of the CDR3 is filled in from the germline J gene. This rearrangement joins TRBV7-9 to TRBJ2-5; TRBD1 is a possible D gene (6 bases). The CDR3 runs to 13 residues. V was trimmed by 7 bases and J by 4 bases, leaving 13 bases between them. Germline V gives CDR1 SEHNR, CDR2 FQNEAQ (reference sequence). Partial CDR3 DNA: TGTGCCAGCACCCCAACAGGGTTAGAGACC. Translated, it gives CASTPTGLET. The entire CDR3 is CASTPTGLETQYF. Looking up the rest from reference TRBV7-9 and TRBJ2-5 gives the full variable domain: DTGVSQNPRHKITKRGQNVTFRCDPISEHNRLYWYRQTLGQGPEFLTYFQNEAQLEKSRLLSDRFSAERPKGSFSTLEIQRTEQGDSAMYLCASTPTGLETQYFGPGTRLLVL.

The sequenced CDR3 bases are TGTGCCAGCAGCCAAGAAATGGCAGATTATGGC. This translates into CASSQEMADYG. The full-length CDR3 reads as CASSQEMADYGYTF. The rearrangement joins TRBV14 to TRBJ1-2; D unresolved. From the germline J gene comes the end of the CDR3, since the read stops 3 residues before it. V was cut by 0 bases and J by 5 bases, with 10 bases left in between. The CDR3 runs 14 residues. Germline CDR1 is SGHDN and CDR2 is FVKESK.

Note on this clone: An end of the junction does not agree with germline; a read error may underlie this. The CDR3 spells CASSLEDIRPETQYF. The CDR3 bases that were read are TGCGCCAGCAGCTTGGAGGACATCCGCCCAGAGACG. The chain uses TRBV5-1 and TRBJ2-3; D is perhaps TRBD1 (5 bases). The read stops 3 residues short of the end of the CDR3; the missing end is completed from the germline J gene. CDR3 length: 15 amino acids. The V gene's germline CDR1 is SGHRS and CDR2 YFSETQ.

Regarding this clone: The read ends 3 residues before the CDR3 terminus; that terminus is restored from the germline J gene. The chain recombines TRBV12-3 or TRBV12-4 with TRBJ2-1; 11 bases align to TRBD2. The junction had 6 bases not matched to a gene; V was cut back by 5 bases and J by 3 bases. The CDR3 contains 16 residues. The DNA read from the CDR3 is TGTGCCAGCAGTCCGACTAGCGGGACCTTCTACAATGAG. Translation gives CASSPTSGTFYNE. The entire CDR3 protein is CASSPTSGTFYNEQFF.

Concerning this clone itself: The CDR3 end falls 3 residues outside the read, so it is completed with the germline J gene. The V call is TRBV28, the J call TRBJ2-7; D is perhaps TRBD2 (5 bases). Germline V lookup: CDR1 MDHEN, CDR2 SYDVKM. V lost 5 bases and J 6 bases, leaving 11 bases between the germline ends. The CDR3 spans 12 residues. CDR3 bases read: TGTGCCAGCAGTGTTACTAGTCTCGAG. Translation gives CASSVTSLE. The full CDR3 protein reads CASSVTSLEQYF.

With regard to this clone: The DNA ends 3 residues before the CDR3 does, and the rest of the CDR3 is filled in from the germline J gene. The rearrangement uses TRBV5-1 and TRBJ1-4; weak D call: TRBD1 (6 bases). This CDR3 contains 14 residues. The germline gives CDR1 SGHRS, CDR2 YFSETQ. Here the CDR3 reads CASSLVSGANVLFF. The sequenced CDR3 bases are TGCGCCAGCAGCTTGGTATCAGGGGCCAACGTA.

With respect to this clone: The read gets to within 3 residues of the CDR3 end, and the germline J gene fills in the rest. J is TRBJ2-7 and V is TRBV7-8, with TRBD1 identical over 11 bases. The CDR3 consists of 16 residues. The trim removed 5 bases at V and 2 bases at J, leaving 8 bases unmatched. Germline V lookup: CDR1 SGHVS, CDR2 FQNEAQ. Incomplete CDR3 DNA: TGTGCCAGCAGCCACGTCTGGACAGGGGGCCCCTACGAG. This encodes CASSHVWTGGPYE. The complete CDR3 sequence is CASSHVWTGGPYEQYF. The entire variable domain, with the rest obtained from reference TRBV7-8 and TRBJ2-7, is as follows: GAGVSQSPRYKVAKRGQDVALRCDPISGHVSLFWYQQALGQGPEFLTYFQNEAQLDKSGLPSDRFFAERPEGSVSTLKIQRTQQEDSAVYLCASSHVWTGGPYEQYFGPGTRLTVT.

In regard to this clone: The read finishes 3 residues shy of the CDR3 end, and the germline J gene is used to complete it. The chain uses TRBV5-1 and TRBJ2-5; TRBD2 matches 14 bases. There are 19 residues in the CDR3. The V and J ends lost 0 bases and 5 bases, in that order; junction bases with no gene match: 12. The germline gives CDR1 SGHRS, CDR2 YFSETQ. CDR3 DNA, as far as it was read: TGCGCCAGCAGCTTGGTTGCGACTAGCGGGAGGGCCTTCGGGGAGACC. This translates into CASSLVATSGRAFGET. The full CDR3 protein reads CASSLVATSGRAFGETQYF. Full variable domain (missing parts from reference TRBV5-1 and TRBJ2-5): KAGVTQTPRYLIKTRGQQVTLSCSPISGHRSVSWYQQTPGQGLQFLFEYFSETQRNKGNFPGRFSGRQFSNSRSEMNVSTLELGDSALYLCASSLVATSGRAFGETQYFGPGTRLLVL.

CDR3 DNA (partial): TGTGCCAGCAGCTTAGAGGCGGAGACG. Protein sequence: CASSLEAET. Given in full, the CDR3 is CASSLEAETQYF. The chain joins TRBV7-9 to TRBJ2-3; the D is unclear. The read ends 3 residues shy of where the CDR3 ends; the end is completed using the germline J gene. The CDR3 runs to 12 residues. Germline CDR1 is SEHNR and CDR2 is FQNEAQ (reference sequence).

As concerns this clone: The read comes to an end 3 residues before the CDR3 does, leaving the germline J gene to fill in the end. The chain carries TRBV19 and TRBJ2-3; TRBD1 aligns across 8 bases. Germline lookup yields CDR1 LNHDA and CDR2 SQIVND (reference sequence). This CDR3 is 16 amino acids long. The CDR3 here is CASSPRTGTYQETQYF. Incomplete CDR3 DNA: TGTGCCAGTAGTCCTCGGACAGGGACGTACCAAGAGACG.

Concerning this clone itself: The CDR3 goes on 3 residues after the read ends, and that part is filled in from the germline J gene. This chain links TRBV2 with TRBJ2-1, with 7 bases lining up with TRBD2. With 2 bases clipped from V and 3 bases from J, the junction kept 4 bases outside the gene matches. The CDR3 runs 15 residues. Germline values: CDR1 SNHLY, CDR2 FYNNEI. The DNA read from the CDR3 is TGTGCCAGCAGTGAAATAACTAGCGACTACAATGAG. This translates into CASSEITSDYNE. The whole CDR3 reads CASSEITSDYNEQFF.

A note on this clone: From the germline J gene comes the end of the CDR3, since the read stops 3 residues before it. The chain employs TRBV5-1 and TRBJ1-2, with 7 bases identical to TRBD1. The CDR3 runs 12 residues. Germline CDR1 reads SGHRS; CDR2 reads YFSETQ. CDR3 bases read: TGCGCCAGCAGCTACGACAGGGAGGGC. This translates into CASSYDREG. The CDR3, in full, reads CASSYDREGYTF. Full variable domain (outside the CDR3, taken from reference TRBV5-1 and TRBJ1-2): KAGVTQTPRYLIKTRGQQVTLSCSPISGHRSVSWYQQTPGQGLQFLFEYFSETQRNKGNFPGRFSGRQFSNSRSEMNVSTLELGDSALYLCASSYDREGYTFGSGTRLTVV.

A note on this clone: Coverage ceases 3 residues before the CDR3 finishes, and the germline J gene fills in the end. V and J are TRBV2 and TRBJ2-1; 11 bases agree with TRBD2. This CDR3 comprises 15 residues. With 5 bases clipped from V and 9 bases from J, the junction kept 9 bases outside the gene matches. Germline V CDR1 and CDR2: SNHLY, FYNNEI. CDR3 bases read: TGTGCCAGCAGTCCCGGACTAGCGGGTTGGATTGAG. It specifies CASSPGLAGWIE. Given in full, the CDR3 is CASSPGLAGWIEQFF.

As to this clone: The read comes to an end 3 residues before the CDR3 does, leaving the germline J gene to fill in the end. The chain uses TRBV7-2 and TRBJ2-7, with 7 bases that match TRBD2. V shed 4 bases and J 2 bases; nucleotides not matched to a gene: 2. The CDR3 extends over 13 amino acids. CDR1 and CDR2 (germline): SGHTA, FQGNSA. The covered CDR3 bases are TGTGCCAGCAGCTGGGGGGGGACCTACGAG. This encodes CASSWGGTYE. The complete CDR3 sequence is CASSWGGTYEQYF.

For this clone: The CDR3 extends 3 residues past the end of the read, so its final part is completed from the germline J gene. V usage is TRBV7-9 and J usage is TRBJ1-1, with 8 bases lining up with TRBD1. The V gene's germline CDR1 is SEHNR and CDR2 FQNEAQ (reference sequence). V was clipped by 5 bases and J by 5 bases; unmatched bases: 10. There are 15 residues in the CDR3. The CDR3 loop is CASSRPVQGGTEAFF. The part of the CDR3 DNA that was read is TGTGCCAGCAGCCGCCCAGTACAGGGGGGGACTGAA.

Concerning this clone: The CDR3 extends 3 residues past the end of the read, so its final part is completed from the germline J gene. J is TRBJ1-1 and V is TRBV19; TRBD1 matches 7 bases. The CDR3 is made up of 14 amino acids. The germline V gene has CDR1 LNHDA and CDR2 SQIVND (reference sequence). The ends lost 5 bases at V and 5 bases at J; junction bases unmatched: 8. Partial CDR3 DNA: TGTGCCAGTAGTTCCCTAAGGGGGCTTACTGAA. Its translation: CASSSLRGLTE. The full CDR3 reads CASSSLRGLTEAFF.

To note about this clone: Read sequence stops 3 residues before the CDR3 end, and the germline J gene provides the missing end. The chain joins TRBV7-9 to TRBJ1-2; D is unclear. Germline assignment: CDR1 SEHNR and CDR2 FQNEAQ (reference sequence). The length of the CDR3 is 11 residues. The sequenced CDR3 bases are TGTGCCTGCACCGGCCCTAGCGGC. The encoded protein is CACTGPSG. The full CDR3 protein is CACTGPSGYTF.

Note on this clone: One end of the junction varies from germline; a read error may be responsible. The CDR3 extends 3 residues past the end of the read, so its final part is completed from the germline J gene. The chain joins TRBV7-7 to TRBJ1-2; D may be TRBD1 (6 bases). Germline V gene data show CDR1 as SSHAT and CDR2 as FNYEAQ (reference sequence). This CDR3 comprises 15 residues. CDR3 protein: CASSLEQGPYNDYTF. CDR3 DNA (partial): TGTGCTAGCAGCTTAGAACAGGGCCCCTACAATGAC.

About this clone: The observed sequence ends 3 residues before the CDR3 terminus, with the missing tail filled in from the germline J gene. This chain links TRBV7-8 with TRBJ1-2; D call uncertain. From germline, CDR1 is SGHVS and CDR2 FQNEAQ. The CDR3 runs to 14 residues. The CDR3 bases that were read are TGTGCCAGCAGCACCCGGGGAAGCTCCTACGAC. This gives the protein CASSTRGSSYD. The full CDR3 reads CASSTRGSSYDYTF. Together with reference TRBV7-8 and TRBJ1-2, the CDR3 gives the full variable domain: GAGVSQSPRYKVAKRGQDVALRCDPISGHVSLFWYQQALGQGPEFLTYFQNEAQLDKSGLPSDRFFAERPEGSVSTLKIQRTQQEDSAVYLCASSTRGSSYDYTFGSGTRLTVV.

Concerning this clone: The missing CDR3 end, 3 residues past where the read stops, is filled in from the germline J gene. The chain combines TRBV7-8 with TRBJ2-1, with TRBD2 identical over 9 bases. Germline V gives CDR1 SGHVS, CDR2 FQNEAQ. V shed 5 bases, J shed 7 bases, and the junction held 15 bases outside the gene matches. This CDR3 is built from 17 residues. CDR3 amino acids: CASSPETGLAVRNEQFF. CDR3 DNA (partial): TGTGCCAGCAGCCCTGAAACGGGACTAGCCGTGAGGAATGAG.

Of note for this clone: The read stops 3 residues short of the end of the CDR3; the missing end is completed from the germline J gene. The chain couples TRBV19 to TRBJ2-1; D is possibly TRBD1 (5 bases). The CDR3 totals 12 residues. The ends were cut back, 9 bases at V and 7 bases at J, with 13 bases in the middle. Germline V gives CDR1 LNHDA, CDR2 SQIVND (reference sequence). CDR3 loop: CARITGLNEQFF. CDR3 DNA (partial): TGTGCCAGAATCACAGGTCTAAATGAG.

As for this clone: Read sequence stops 3 residues before the CDR3 end, and the germline J gene provides the missing end. V is TRBV29-1 and J is TRBJ2-7; a weak D match, TRBD2 (5 bases). Germline V gene lookup returns CDR1 SQVTM and CDR2 ANQGSEA. V dropped 5 bases and J dropped 0 bases, with 8 bases sitting between them. The CDR3 totals 12 residues. CDR3 DNA, as far as it was read: TGCAGCGTTAGGACTTTCTCCTACGAG. Amino acid sequence: CSVRTFSYE. The whole CDR3 protein is CSVRTFSYEQYF.

About this clone: The read ends 3 residues early relative to the CDR3; the germline J gene fills the gap. The chain is built from TRBV5-6 and TRBJ2-5, with D perhaps TRBD1 (5 bases). The V end lost 4 bases, the J end lost 4 bases, and 14 bases lay between the germline ends. CDR3 length: 14 residues. Germline CDR1 is SGHDT and CDR2 is YYEEEE. The CDR3 spells CASSSSGMAETQYF. The DNA read from the CDR3 is TGTGCCAGCAGCAGTTCAGGGATGGCAGAGACC.

As for this clone: Sequencing ends 3 residues short of the CDR3 end; the germline J gene provides the rest. The chain employs TRBV20-1 and TRBJ1-4, with a weak D call TRBD1 (6 bases). CDR1 and CDR2 from the germline V gene are DFQATT and SNEGSKA (reference sequence). The CDR3 runs to 13 residues. Trimming stripped 7 bases from V and 8 bases from J, with 17 bases between. Partial CDR3 DNA: TGCAGTGTTAGTGAGGGGGTTGAAGAAAAA. As protein: CSVSEGVEEK. The CDR3, in full, reads CSVSEGVEEKLFF.

As to this clone: Other DNA sequences in this sample translate to the same CDR3. CDR3 bases read: TGTGCCAGCTCACCACTAGACAAAGGGTCTGGAAACACC. This translates into CASSPLDKGSGNT. The whole CDR3 protein is CASSPLDKGSGNTIYF. The chain couples TRBV18 to TRBJ1-3; no definite D call. Read data end 3 residues before the CDR3 end; the end is taken from the germline J gene. The CDR3 has 16 residues. The germline V and J ends were trimmed by 1 base and 1 base, with 11 bases remaining between them. The germline V gene encodes CDR1 KGHSH and CDR2 LQKENI.

Remarks on this clone: Read data end 3 residues before the CDR3 end; the end is taken from the germline J gene. V and J are TRBV7-6 and TRBJ1-2; weak D call: TRBD1 (5 bases). Germline V gene lookup returns CDR1 SGHVS and CDR2 FNYEAQ. The CDR3 is 15 residues long. The CDR3 is CASSLAGGGTYDYTF. The covered CDR3 bases are TGTGCCAGCAGCTTAGCCGGGGGGGGGACCTACGAC.

Comment on this clone: The read falls 3 residues short of the CDR3 end, and the missing part is taken from the germline J gene. The rearrangement links TRBV7-2 to TRBJ2-1; 7 nucleotides align to TRBD1. The germline CDR1 and CDR2 sequences are SGHTA and FQGNSA. Trimming removed 5 bases from V and 5 bases from J; junction bases left unmatched: 3. This CDR3 is 13 amino acids long. The CDR3 protein is CASSPDRDNEQFF. The CDR3 DNA, read in part, is TGTGCCAGCAGCCCTGACAGGGACAATGAG. The variable domain in full, with the rest retrieved from reference TRBV7-2 and TRBJ2-1, is GAGVSQSPSNKVTEKGKDVELRCDPISGHTALYWYRQSLGQGLEFLIYFQGNSAPDKSGLPSDRFSAERTGGSVSTLTIQRTQQEDSAVYLCASSPDRDNEQFFGPGTRLTVL.

CDR3 in amino acids: CSARTSGSDYNEQFF. The CDR3 bases that were read are TGCAGTGCTAGGACTAGCGGAAGCGACTACAATGAG. The chain employs TRBV20-1 and TRBJ2-1; TRBD2 matches at 9 bases. The read falls 3 residues short of the CDR3 end, and the missing part is taken from the germline J gene. With V trimmed by 3 bases and J by 3 bases, 6 bases remained unmatched. This CDR3 has 15 amino acids. CDR1 and CDR2 (germline): DFQATT, SNEGSKA (reference sequence).

Note on this clone: The read ends 3 residues early relative to the CDR3; the germline J gene fills the gap. The rearrangement joins TRBV29-1 to TRBJ2-3; 7 nucleotides line up with TRBD2. This CDR3 has 14 amino acids. The trim removed 4 bases at V and 1 base at J, leaving 5 bases unmatched. Germline V gene lookup returns CDR1 SQVTM and CDR2 ANQGSEA. The sequenced part of the CDR3 DNA is TGCAGCGTTGTCTGGAGCGGGGGCACAGATACG. Its protein is CSVVWSGGTDT. The CDR3 reads in full as CSVVWSGGTDTQYF.

Concerning this clone itself: Read coverage stops 3 residues before the CDR3 terminus; the germline J gene supplies the remainder. The chain carries TRBV7-9 and TRBJ1-1; a possible D gene is TRBD1 (5 bases). The CDR3 length is 11 residues. Looked up from germline, CDR1 is SEHNR and CDR2 is FQNEAQ (reference sequence). Trimming stripped 11 bases from V and 7 bases from J, with 14 bases between. The CDR3 reads CAGQNQNEAFF. The part of the CDR3 DNA that was read is TGTGCCGGACAAAACCAGAATGAA.

On this clone itself: Coverage ceases 3 residues before the CDR3 finishes, and the germline J gene fills in the end. This sample also contains other DNA sequences that code for the same CDR3. This chain connects TRBV20-1 to TRBJ2-1; D is possibly TRBD2 (5 bases). Germline CDR1 reads DFQATT; CDR2 reads SNEGSKA (reference sequence). The CDR3 extends over 14 amino acids. V was trimmed by 0 bases and J by 2 bases, leaving 8 bases between them. CDR3: CSARDSGTYNEQFF. The CDR3 bases that were read are TGCAGTGCTAGAGATTCGGGGACCTACAATGAG.

As to this clone: The missing CDR3 end, 3 residues past where the read stops, is filled in from the germline J gene. This chain uses TRBV19 with TRBJ1-1; possibly TRBD1 for D (5 bases). There are 12 residues in the CDR3. Trimming took off 11 bases at V and 4 bases at J, with 14 bases between the two ends. Germline lookup yields CDR1 LNHDA and CDR2 SQIVND (reference sequence). CDR3 DNA (partial): TGTGCCGTACAGACAGCTGGCACTGAA. Its translation is CAVQTAGTE. The full CDR3 protein reads CAVQTAGTEAFF.